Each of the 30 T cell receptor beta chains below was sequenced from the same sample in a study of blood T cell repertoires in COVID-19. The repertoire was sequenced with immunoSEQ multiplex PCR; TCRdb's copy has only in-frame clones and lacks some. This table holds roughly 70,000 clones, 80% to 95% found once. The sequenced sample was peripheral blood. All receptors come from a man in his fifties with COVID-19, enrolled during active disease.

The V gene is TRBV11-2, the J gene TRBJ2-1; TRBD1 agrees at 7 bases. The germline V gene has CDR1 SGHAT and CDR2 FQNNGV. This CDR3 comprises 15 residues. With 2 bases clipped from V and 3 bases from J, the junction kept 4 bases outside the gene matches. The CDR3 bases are TGTGCCAGCAGCTTAAGACAGGGTAGCTACAATGAGCAGTTCTTC. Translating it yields CASSLRQGSYNEQFF.

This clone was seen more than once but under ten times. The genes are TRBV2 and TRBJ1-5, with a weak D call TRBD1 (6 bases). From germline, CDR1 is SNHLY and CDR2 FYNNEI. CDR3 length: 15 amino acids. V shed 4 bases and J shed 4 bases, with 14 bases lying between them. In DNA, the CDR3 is TGTGCCAGCAGTGCTCGGACAGATCCGAATCAGCCCCAGCATTTT. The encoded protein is CASSARTDPNQPQHF.

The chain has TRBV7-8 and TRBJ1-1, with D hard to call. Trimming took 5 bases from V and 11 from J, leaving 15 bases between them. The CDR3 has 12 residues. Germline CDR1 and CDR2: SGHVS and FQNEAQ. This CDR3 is CASSPENIMAFF. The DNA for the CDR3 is TGTGCCAGCAGCCCCGAGAATATCATGGCTTTCTTT.

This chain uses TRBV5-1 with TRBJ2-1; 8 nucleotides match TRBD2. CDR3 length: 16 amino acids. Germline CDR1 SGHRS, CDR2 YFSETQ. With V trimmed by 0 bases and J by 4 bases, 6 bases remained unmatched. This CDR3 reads CASSLVATSEYNEQFF. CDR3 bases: TGCGCCAGCAGCTTGGTGGCGACTAGCGAATACAATGAGCAGTTCTTC.

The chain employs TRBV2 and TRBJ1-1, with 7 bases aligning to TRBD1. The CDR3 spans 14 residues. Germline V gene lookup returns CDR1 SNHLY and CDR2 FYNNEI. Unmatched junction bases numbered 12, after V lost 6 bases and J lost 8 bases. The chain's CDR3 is CASRLAGGRLEAFF. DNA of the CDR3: TGTGCCAGCAGGCTAGCAGGGGGACGCCTGGAAGCTTTCTTT.

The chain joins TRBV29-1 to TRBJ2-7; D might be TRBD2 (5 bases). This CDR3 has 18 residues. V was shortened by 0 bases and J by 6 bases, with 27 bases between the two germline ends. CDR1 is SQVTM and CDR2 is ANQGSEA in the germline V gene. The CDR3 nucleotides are TGCAGCGTTGAAGATTTCTTTTCTCCGGGGAAGGGAAAGTCCGAGCAGTACGTC. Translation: CSVEDFFSPGKGKSEQYV.

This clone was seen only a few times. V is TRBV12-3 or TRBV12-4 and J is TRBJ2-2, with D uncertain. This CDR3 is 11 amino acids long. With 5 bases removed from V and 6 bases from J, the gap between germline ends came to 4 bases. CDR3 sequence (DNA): TGTGCCAGCAGTGAGTCCGGGGAGCTGTTTTTT. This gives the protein CASSESGELFF.

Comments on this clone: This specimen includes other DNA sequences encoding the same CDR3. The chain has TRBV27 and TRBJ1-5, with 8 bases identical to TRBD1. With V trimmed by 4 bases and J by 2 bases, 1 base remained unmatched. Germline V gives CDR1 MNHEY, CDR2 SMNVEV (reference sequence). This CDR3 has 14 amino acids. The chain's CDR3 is CASSSDRGNQPQHF. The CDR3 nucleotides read TGTGCCAGCAGTTCGGACAGGGGCAATCAGCCCCAGCATTTT.

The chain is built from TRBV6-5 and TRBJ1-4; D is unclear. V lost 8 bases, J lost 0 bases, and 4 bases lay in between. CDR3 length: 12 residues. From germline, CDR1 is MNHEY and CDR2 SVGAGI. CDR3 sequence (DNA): TGTGCCAGCGAGGCAACTAATGAAAAACTGTTTTTT. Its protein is CASEATNEKLFF.

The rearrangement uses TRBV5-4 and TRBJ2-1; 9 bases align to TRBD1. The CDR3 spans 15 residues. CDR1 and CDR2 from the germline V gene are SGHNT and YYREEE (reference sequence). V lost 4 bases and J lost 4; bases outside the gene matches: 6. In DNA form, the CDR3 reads TGTGCCAGCAGCCAGGGACAGGGAACTTACAATGAGCAGTTCTTC. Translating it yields CASSQGQGTYNEQFF.

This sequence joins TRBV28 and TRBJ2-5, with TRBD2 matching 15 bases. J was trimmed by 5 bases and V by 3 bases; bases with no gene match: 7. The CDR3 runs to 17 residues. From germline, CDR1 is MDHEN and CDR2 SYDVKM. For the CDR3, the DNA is TGTGCCAGCAGTTTGCCCGGGACTAGCGGGAGGTATGAGACCCAGTACTTC. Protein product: CASSLPGTSGRYETQYF.

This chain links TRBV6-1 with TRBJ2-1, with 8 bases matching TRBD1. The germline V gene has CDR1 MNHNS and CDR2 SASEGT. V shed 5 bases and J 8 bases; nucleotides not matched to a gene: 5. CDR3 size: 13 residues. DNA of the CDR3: TGTGCCAGCAGTAACCCGGACAGGGATGAGCAGTTCTTC. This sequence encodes CASSNPDRDEQFF.

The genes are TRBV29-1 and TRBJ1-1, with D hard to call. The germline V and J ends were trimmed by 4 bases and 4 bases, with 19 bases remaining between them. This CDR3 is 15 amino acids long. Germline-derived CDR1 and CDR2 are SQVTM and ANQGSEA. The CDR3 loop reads CSVVGGKKGGTEAFF. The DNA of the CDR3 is TGCAGCGTTGTCGGCGGGAAGAAGGGCGGCACTGAAGCTTTCTTT.

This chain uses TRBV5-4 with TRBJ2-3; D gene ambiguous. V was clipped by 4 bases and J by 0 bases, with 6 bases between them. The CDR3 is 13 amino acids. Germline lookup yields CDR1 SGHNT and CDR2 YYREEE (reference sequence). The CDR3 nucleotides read TGTGCCAGCAGCCGTTTTAGCACAGATACGCAGTATTTT. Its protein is CASSRFSTDTQYF.

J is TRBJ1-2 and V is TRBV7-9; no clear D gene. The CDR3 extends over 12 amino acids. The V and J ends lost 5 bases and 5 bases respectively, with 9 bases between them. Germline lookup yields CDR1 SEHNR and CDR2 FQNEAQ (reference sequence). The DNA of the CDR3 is TGTGCCAGCAGCCCAGACGGGTATGGCTACACCTTC. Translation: CASSPDGYGYTF.

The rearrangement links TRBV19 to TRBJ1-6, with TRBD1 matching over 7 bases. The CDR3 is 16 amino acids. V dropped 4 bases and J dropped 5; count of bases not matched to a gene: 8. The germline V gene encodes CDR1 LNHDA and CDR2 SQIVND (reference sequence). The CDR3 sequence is CASSTLQGENNSPLHF. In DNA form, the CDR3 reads TGTGCCAGTAGTACGCTGCAGGGGGAAAATAATTCACCCCTCCACTTT.

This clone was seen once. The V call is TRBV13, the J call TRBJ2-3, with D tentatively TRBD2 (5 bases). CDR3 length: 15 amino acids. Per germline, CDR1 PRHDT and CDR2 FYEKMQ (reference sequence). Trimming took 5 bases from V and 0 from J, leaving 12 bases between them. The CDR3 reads CASSHRLASTDTQYF. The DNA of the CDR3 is TGTGCCAGCAGCCATAGGCTAGCTAGCACAGATACGCAGTATTTT.

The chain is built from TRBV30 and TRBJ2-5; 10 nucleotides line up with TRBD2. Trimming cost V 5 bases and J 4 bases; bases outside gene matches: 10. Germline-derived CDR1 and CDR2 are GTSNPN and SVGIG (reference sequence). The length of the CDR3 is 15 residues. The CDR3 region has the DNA TGTGCCTGGGGACGGACTAGCGGAGGGGGAGAGACCCAGTACTTC. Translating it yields CAWGRTSGGGETQYF.

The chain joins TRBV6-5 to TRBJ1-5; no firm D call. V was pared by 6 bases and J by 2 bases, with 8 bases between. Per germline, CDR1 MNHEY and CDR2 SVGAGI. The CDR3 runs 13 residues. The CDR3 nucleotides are TGTGCCAGCAGCCAAACGGGCAATCAGCCCCAGCATTTT. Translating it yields CASSQTGNQPQHF.

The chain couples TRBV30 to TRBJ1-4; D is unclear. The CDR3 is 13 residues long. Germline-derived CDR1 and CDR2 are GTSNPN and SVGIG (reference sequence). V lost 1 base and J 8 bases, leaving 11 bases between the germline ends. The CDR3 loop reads CAWSASVREKLFF. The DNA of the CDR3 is TGTGCCTGGAGTGCCAGTGTGCGGGAAAAACTGTTTTTT.

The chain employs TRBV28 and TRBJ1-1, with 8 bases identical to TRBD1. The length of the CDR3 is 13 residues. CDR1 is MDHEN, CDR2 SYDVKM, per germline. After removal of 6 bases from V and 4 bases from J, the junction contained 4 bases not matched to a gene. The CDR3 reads CASSWTGTTEAFF. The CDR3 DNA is TGTGCCAGCAGCTGGACAGGGACCACTGAAGCTTTCTTT.

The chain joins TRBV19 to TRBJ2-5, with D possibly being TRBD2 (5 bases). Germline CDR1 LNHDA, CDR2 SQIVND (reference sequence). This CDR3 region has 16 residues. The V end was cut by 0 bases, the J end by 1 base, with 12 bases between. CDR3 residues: CASSIEARRPQETQYF. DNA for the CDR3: TGTGCCAGTAGTATAGAAGCCAGGAGGCCCCAAGAGACCCAGTACTTC.

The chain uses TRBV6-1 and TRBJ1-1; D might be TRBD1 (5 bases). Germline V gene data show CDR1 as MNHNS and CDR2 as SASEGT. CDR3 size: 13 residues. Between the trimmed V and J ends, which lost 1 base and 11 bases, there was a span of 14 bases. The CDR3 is CASSEERTGNAFF. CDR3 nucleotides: TGTGCCAGCAGTGAAGAGCGAACAGGCAACGCTTTCTTT.

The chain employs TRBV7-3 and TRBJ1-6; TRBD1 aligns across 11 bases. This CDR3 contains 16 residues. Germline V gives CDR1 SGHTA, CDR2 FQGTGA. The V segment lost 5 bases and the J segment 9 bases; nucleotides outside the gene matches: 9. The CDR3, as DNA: TGTGCCAGCAGCCATCGGGACAGGGGGTTAGGTTCACCCCTCCACTTT. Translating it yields CASSHRDRGLGSPLHF.

This CDR3 reads CASSTTRGRRGYTF. The CDR3 DNA is TGTGCCAGTAGTACCACCAGGGGGCGTCGAGGCTACACCTTC. The gene calls are TRBV19 and TRBJ1-2; 8 bases match TRBD1. Germline CDR1 and CDR2: LNHDA and SQIVND (reference sequence). The CDR3 contains 14 residues. V lost 4 bases, J lost 8 bases, and 9 bases stayed unmatched.

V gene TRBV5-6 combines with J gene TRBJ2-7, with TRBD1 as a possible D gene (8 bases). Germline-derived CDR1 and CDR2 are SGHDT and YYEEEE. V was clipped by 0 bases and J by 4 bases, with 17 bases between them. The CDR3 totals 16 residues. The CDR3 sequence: CASSLAPDRGGYEQYF. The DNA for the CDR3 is TGTGCCAGCAGCTTGGCCCCAGACAGGGGAGGGTACGAGCAGTACTTC. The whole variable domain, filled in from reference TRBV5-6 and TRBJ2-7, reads DAGVTQSPTHLIKTRGQQVTLRCSPKSGHDTVSWYQQALGQGPQFIFQYYEEEERQRGNFPDRFSGHQFPNYSSELNVNALLLGDSALYLCASSLAPDRGGYEQYFGPGTRLTVT.

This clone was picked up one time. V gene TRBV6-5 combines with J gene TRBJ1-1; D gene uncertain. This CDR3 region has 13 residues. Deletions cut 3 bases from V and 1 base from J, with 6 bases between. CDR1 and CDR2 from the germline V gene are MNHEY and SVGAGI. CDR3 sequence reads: CASSYNRNTEAFF. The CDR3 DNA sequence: TGTGCCAGCAGTTATAATAGGAACACTGAAGCTTTCTTT.

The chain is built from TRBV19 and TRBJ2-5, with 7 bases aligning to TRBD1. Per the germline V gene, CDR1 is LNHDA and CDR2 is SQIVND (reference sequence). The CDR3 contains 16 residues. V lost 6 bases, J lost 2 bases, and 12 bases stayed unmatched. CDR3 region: CASSGTGTAFQETQYF. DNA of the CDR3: TGTGCCAGTAGCGGGACCGGGACAGCCTTTCAAGAGACCCAGTACTTC.

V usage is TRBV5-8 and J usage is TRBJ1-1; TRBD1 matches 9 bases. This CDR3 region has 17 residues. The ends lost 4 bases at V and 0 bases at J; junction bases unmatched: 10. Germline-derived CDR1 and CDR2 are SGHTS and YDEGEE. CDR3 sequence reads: CASSLEGQGFMNTEAFF. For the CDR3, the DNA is TGTGCCAGCAGCCTGGAGGGACAGGGATTCATGAACACTGAAGCTTTCTTT.

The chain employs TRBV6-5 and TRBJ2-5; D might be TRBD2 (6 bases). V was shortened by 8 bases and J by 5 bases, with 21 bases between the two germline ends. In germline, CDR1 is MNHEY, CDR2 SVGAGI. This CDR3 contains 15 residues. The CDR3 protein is CASPRARGGVETQYF. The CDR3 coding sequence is TGTGCCAGCCCCCGAGCGCGGGGCGGCGTGGAGACCCAGTACTTC.